This T cell receptor (beta chain) comes out of a study of blood T cell repertoires in COVID-19. Across the whole study: Samples came from the United States, Italy and Spain, spanning acute and convalescent COVID-19. In each case, the material was cDNA or gDNA derived from T cells, B-cell-depleted T cells, or PBMCs.

Authors' data handling: Estimated nucleated cell counts came from reference gene primer amplification. Data came from immunoSEQ multiplex PCR; TCRdb stores just in-frame clones and leaves some out. The D gene and trimming were derived from the DNA, and the V and J assignments and clone size from that table. This sample carries about 53,000 clones, roughly 89% of them seen once, and the ten largest clones take 4.5% to 6%. This CDR3 spans 19 amino acids. This chain uses TRBV21-1 with TRBJ1-5. TRBV21-1 is recorded as a pseudogene. This clonotype was sampled from a man in his sixties with active COVID-19. Source material: peripheral blood. This CDR3 reads CASSDKGGGYTYSNQPQHF. The CDR3 DNA reads TGTGCCAGCAGCGATAAGGGAGGCGGGTATACATATAGCAATCAGCCCCAGCATTTT.